The T cell receptor beta chain described here comes from a study of T cell changes during pregnancy in multiple sclerosis. The repertoire was sequenced with immunoSEQ multiplex PCR; TCRdb's copy has only in-frame clones and lacks some. Here the sample spans 40,000 to 50,000 clones, 80% to 95% being singletons. CDR1 LGHNA and CDR2 YSLEER come from the germline V gene. The CDR3 covers 13 residues. The ends lost 6 bases at V and 0 bases at J; junction bases unmatched: 1. The receptor was isolated from a female donor with multiple sclerosis, enrolled in a pregnancy study. The J gene is TRBJ1-1, the V gene TRBV4-3, with 7 bases matching TRBD1. Sequenced here: CD4+ T cells from peripheral blood mononuclear cells, sampled in the third trimester of pregnancy. CDR3 sequence reads: CASRQGMNTEAFF. Here the CDR3 DNA reads TGCGCCAGCAGACAGGGGATGAACACTGAAGCTTTCTTT.